Below are 24 T cell receptor beta chains sequenced from a single sample in a study of shared clonotypes between healthy human individuals. Method: immunoSEQ multiplex PCR; TCRdb's copy keeps in-frame clones and lacks some. Altogether fewer than 1.8 million clones are present, 98% being singletons, with the ten largest covering about 0.35%. The sequenced sample consisted of naive CD4+ T cells sorted from blood. Subset denoted: CD45RA+ positively selected. Receptors originate from a man aged 30-40 years in good health.

V and J are TRBV2 and TRBJ2-7; the D is unclear. This CDR3 comprises 15 residues. V was cut by 1 base and J by 2 bases, with 12 bases left in between. Germline assignment: CDR1 SNHLY and CDR2 FYNNEI. CDR3: CASSEDPQGAYEQYF. The CDR3 coding sequence is TGTGCCAGCAGTGAAGATCCTCAAGGAGCCTACGAGCAGTACTTC.

The V call is TRBV7-9, the J call TRBJ2-1, with D uncertain. The V end was cut by 5 bases, the J end by 5 bases, with 16 bases between. The CDR3 is made up of 15 amino acids. Germline lookup yields CDR1 SEHNR and CDR2 FQNEAQ (reference sequence). The CDR3 sequence is CASSPWAFSNNEQFF. The CDR3 DNA reads TGTGCCAGCAGCCCTTGGGCGTTCTCTAACAATGAGCAGTTCTTC.

This clone came up once. The chain uses TRBV14 and TRBJ1-3, with a possible D match to TRBD1 (5 bases). The CDR3 extends over 20 amino acids. Germline V CDR1 and CDR2: SGHDN, FVKESK. The V end was cut by 10 bases, the J end by 0 bases, with 31 bases between. CDR3 amino acids: CAKAYPFMGVRFSSGNTIYF. The CDR3 nucleotides are TGTGCCAAAGCCTACCCTTTTATGGGGGTCCGCTTCAGCTCTGGAAACACCATATATTTT.

V is TRBV7-3 and J is TRBJ1-5; D call uncertain. V lost 7 bases to trimming and J lost 2 bases, with 24 bases between them. The CDR3 contains 18 residues. Germline lookup yields CDR1 SGHTA and CDR2 FQGTGA. In DNA form, the CDR3 reads TGTGCCAGCAACCGCCCCACGACTTACCCTAGGGGCAATCAGCCCCAGCATTTT. It specifies CASNRPTTYPRGNQPQHF.

This chain joins TRBV6-1 and TRBJ2-7; 7 bases agree with TRBD1. With 1 base clipped from V and 2 bases from J, the junction kept 8 bases outside the gene matches. The CDR3 consists of 16 residues. Germline CDR1 MNHNS, CDR2 SASEGT. The DNA of the CDR3 is TGTGCCAGCAGTGAAGGGGACAGCTTGCTAGCCTACGAGCAGTACTTC. It is translated as CASSEGDSLLAYEQYF.

This clone is a singleton in its sample. J is TRBJ2-7 and V is TRBV28, with TRBD1 matching 8 bases. In germline, CDR1 is MDHEN, CDR2 SYDVKM. The V segment lost 1 base and the J segment 5 bases; nucleotides outside the gene matches: 7. The CDR3 has 15 amino acids. This chain's CDR3 is CASSLYRRTGNEQYF. The CDR3 nucleotides read TGTGCCAGCAGTTTATACCGAAGGACAGGGAACGAGCAGTACTTC.

This sequence joins TRBV7-9 and TRBJ2-3; 9 bases are shared with TRBD2. Germline V lookup: CDR1 SEHNR, CDR2 FQNEAQ (reference sequence). The CDR3 spans 16 residues. The V gene end was trimmed by 2 bases and the J gene end by 4 bases; junction bases not matched to a gene: 7. CDR3 protein: CASSLPRAGGPDTQYF. CDR3 nucleotide sequence: TGTGCCAGCAGCTTACCCCGCGCGGGAGGGCCAGATACGCAGTATTTT.

The rearrangement links TRBV28 to TRBJ1-4; a weak D match, TRBD1 (6 bases). Trimming removed 7 bases from V and 8 bases from J, with 14 bases in between. Germline V gene data show CDR1 as MDHEN and CDR2 as SYDVKM. This CDR3 spans 13 amino acids. CDR3 sequence (DNA): TGTGCCAGCATCCGGGGGGCAGGAGAAAAACTGTTTTTT. The encoded protein is CASIRGAGEKLFF.

This clone was observed a single time. Other nucleotide sequences from this sample produce the same CDR3. The J gene is TRBJ2-7, the V gene TRBV29-1; a possible D gene is TRBD2 (6 bases). There are 13 residues in the CDR3. The germline CDR1 and CDR2 sequences are SQVTM and ANQGSEA. V shed 4 bases and J shed 1 base, with 11 bases lying between them. The CDR3 loop is CSVGQGRSYEQYF. In DNA form, the CDR3 reads TGCAGCGTTGGTCAAGGGAGGTCCTACGAGCAGTACTTC.

The J gene is TRBJ1-5, the V gene TRBV18; 8 bases map to TRBD1. This CDR3 comprises 16 residues. V shed 3 bases, J shed 1 base, and the junction held 5 bases outside the gene matches. Germline V lookup: CDR1 KGHSH, CDR2 LQKENI. CDR3 sequence: CASSPGQGGSNQPQHF. The CDR3 DNA is TGTGCCAGCTCACCTGGACAGGGAGGGAGCAATCAGCCCCAGCATTTT.

The chain couples TRBV15 to TRBJ2-5, with D tentatively TRBD1 (5 bases). The CDR3 is 13 amino acids. V shed 4 bases and J shed 5 bases, with 11 bases lying between them. CDR1 and CDR2 from the germline V gene are LNHNV and YYDKDF (reference sequence). The CDR3 nucleotides are TGTGCCACCAGCAAAGGGGTTATGGAGACCCAGTACTTC. Its protein product is CATSKGVMETQYF.

This chain connects TRBV6-1 to TRBJ2-7, with D possibly matching TRBD1 (6 bases). Trimming removed 2 bases at V and 6 bases at J, with 32 bases between. CDR1 and CDR2 (germline): MNHNS, SASEGT. The CDR3 runs 20 residues. CDR3 sequence reads: CASSEFTSTGRGRGPAEQYF. The CDR3 DNA is TGTGCCAGCAGTGAATTTACCTCGACAGGAAGGGGGAGAGGCCCTGCCGAGCAGTACTTC.

The V call is TRBV12-5, the J call TRBJ2-1, with D perhaps TRBD1 (6 bases). V lost 3 bases and J lost 5, with 20 bases in between. CDR1 and CDR2 (germline): LGHNT, FRNRAP. The CDR3 spans 17 residues. CDR3: CASGLGRTAPLDNEQFF. CDR3 sequence (DNA): TGTGCTAGTGGTTTAGGAAGGACAGCGCCCTTGGACAATGAGCAGTTCTTC.

The rearrangement uses TRBV2 and TRBJ2-7; D not resolved. Germline lookup yields CDR1 SNHLY and CDR2 FYNNEI. Deletions cut 3 bases from V and 0 bases from J, with 9 bases between. This CDR3 spans 14 amino acids. This CDR3 reads CASSDRRISYEQYF. CDR3 DNA sequence: TGTGCCAGCAGTGACAGGCGAATCTCCTACGAGCAGTACTTC.

This rearrangement joins TRBV27 to TRBJ2-2; 8 positions match TRBD2. CDR1 and CDR2 (germline): MNHEY, SMNVEV (reference sequence). The CDR3 totals 15 residues. J gave up 5 bases and V 9 bases, and 11 bases lay outside the gene matches. The CDR3 region has the DNA TGTGCCAGTCAGGGCAGCGGGAGTACGACCGGGGAGCTGTTTTTT. Amino acids: CASQGSGSTTGELFF.

This chain connects TRBV6-1 to TRBJ2-7, with D perhaps TRBD1 (5 bases). The CDR3 is 14 amino acids. Trimming took 4 bases from V and 0 from J, leaving 10 bases between them. CDR1 MNHNS and CDR2 SASEGT come from the germline V gene. CDR3 residues: CASSVAGPSYEQYF. Written as DNA, the CDR3 is TGTGCCAGCAGTGTCGCAGGGCCCTCCTACGAGCAGTACTTC.

This clone came up once. The sample has other DNA sequences that encode this CDR3 too. V and J are TRBV5-1 and TRBJ2-3; the D gene is possibly TRBD1 (6 bases). V was shortened by 5 bases and J by 3 bases, with 10 bases between the two germline ends. CDR1 SGHRS and CDR2 YFSETQ come from the germline V gene. The CDR3 consists of 13 residues. The CDR3 reads CASSSDRTDTQYF. Here the CDR3 DNA reads TGCGCCAGCAGTTCGGACAGAACAGATACGCAGTATTTT.

The DNA of the CDR3 is TGTGCCAGCAGCTTAGACAGGGGCCCCCACAATGAGCAGTTCTTC. This codes for CASSLDRGPHNEQFF. The chain uses TRBV7-9 and TRBJ2-1; 7 bases fit TRBD1. CDR1 SEHNR and CDR2 FQNEAQ come from the germline V gene (reference sequence). V shed 1 base, J shed 5 bases, and the junction held 5 bases outside the gene matches. The CDR3 consists of 15 residues.

This chain connects TRBV7-2 to TRBJ2-3; D is ambiguous. Germline CDR1 is SGHTA and CDR2 is FQGNSA. The length of the CDR3 is 16 residues. Trimming cost V 5 bases and J 2 bases, with 17 bases left between them. The CDR3 coding sequence is TGTGCCAGCAGCATTTGGGCCCCCAGACACACAGATACGCAGTATTTT. It translates to CASSIWAPRHTDTQYF. Drawing the rest from reference TRBV7-2 and TRBJ2-3, the complete variable domain is GAGVSQSPSNKVTEKGKDVELRCDPISGHTALYWYRQSLGQGLEFLIYFQGNSAPDKSGLPSDRFSAERTGGSVSTLTIQRTQQEDSAVYLCASSIWAPRHTDTQYFGPGTRLTVL.

Turning to this clone: Other DNA variants within this sample encode the same CDR3. The chain employs TRBV5-1 and TRBJ2-3; TRBD1 is a possible D gene (6 bases). Germline CDR1 reads SGHRS; CDR2 reads YFSETQ. V was pared by 2 bases and J by 3 bases, with 10 bases between. The CDR3 spans 14 residues. The CDR3, as DNA: TGCGCCAGCAGCTTACAACAGGGAACAGATACGCAGTATTTT. Amino acid sequence: CASSLQQGTDTQYF.

V usage is TRBV5-1 and J usage is TRBJ2-5; 12 nucleotides agree with TRBD1. From germline, CDR1 is SGHRS and CDR2 YFSETQ. Trimming at V came to 2 bases and at J to 5 bases, leaving 10 bases not matched to a gene. This CDR3 is 17 amino acids long. Here the CDR3 reads CASSFSRDRGQGETQYF. As DNA, the CDR3 is TGCGCCAGCAGCTTCTCCCGGGACAGGGGGCAAGGCGAGACCCAGTACTTC.

This sequence joins TRBV7-2 and TRBJ2-1; 10 nucleotides align to TRBD2. The CDR3 contains 18 residues. Losses at the gene ends were 1 base for V and 2 bases for J; bases not matched to a gene: 8. Per the germline V gene, CDR1 is SGHTA and CDR2 is FQGNSA. The CDR3 loop is CASSLVVLAGAPYNEQFF. DNA for the CDR3: TGTGCCAGCAGCTTAGTAGTTCTAGCGGGAGCCCCCTACAATGAGCAGTTCTTC.

This chain connects TRBV15 to TRBJ1-5, with 7 bases lining up with TRBD1. The CDR3 consists of 14 residues. CDR1 is LNHNV and CDR2 is YYDKDF in the germline V gene (reference sequence). V gave up 5 bases and J gave up 4 bases; unmatched junction bases: 5. This CDR3 reads CATSRQGRNQPQHF. DNA of the CDR3: TGTGCCACCAGCCGACAGGGACGGAATCAGCCCCAGCATTTT. Supplemented by reference TRBV15 and TRBJ1-5, the full variable domain reads DAMVIQNPRYQVTQFGKPVTLSCSQTLNHNVMYWYQQKSSQAPKLLFHYYDKDFNNEADTPDNFQSRRPNTSFCFLDIRSPGLGDTAMYLCATSRQGRNQPQHFGDGTRLSIL.

This clone is a singleton in its sample. The chain employs TRBV7-9 and TRBJ2-7; TRBD1 matches 9 bases. The CDR3 runs to 17 residues. The trim removed 1 base at V and 4 bases at J, leaving 11 bases unmatched. Germline assignment: CDR1 SEHNR and CDR2 FQNEAQ (reference sequence). The CDR3 DNA sequence: TGTGCCAGCAGCTTAGACCTCATCGGGACAGGGTCTTACGAGCAGTACTTC. It specifies CASSLDLIGTGSYEQYF.